This T cell receptor (beta chain) was retrieved from a study of a mutant IDH1 vaccine in newly diagnosed glioma. The overall study: The sex distribution of treated patients was around 60% male and around 40% female, with a mean age of approximately 40 years. Patients had received radiotherapy, temozolomide, or both previously, most receiving both.

Described time point: baseline, week 1 (first vaccination visit). This sample's treatment: pre-vaccination baseline after standard-of-care therapy. Method: immunoSEQ multiplex PCR; TCRdb's copy keeps in-frame clones and lacks some. This table holds just under 95,000 clones, roughly 85% found once. The CDR3 extends over 14 amino acids. CDR1 is ENHRY and CDR2 is SYGVKD in the germline V gene. The J segment lost 3 bases and the V segment lost 10 bases, leaving 5 bases of the junction unmatched. This specimen consisted of PBMCs, obtained from a glioma patient treated with radiotherapy, temozolomide or both. This clonotype was sampled from a woman aged 45 to 65 with glioma. The chain uses TRBV10-3 and TRBJ2-3; 12 bases map to TRBD2. The DNA for the CDR3 is TGTGCCACCAAACTAGCGGGGGGAACAGATACGCAGTATTTT. This translates into CATKLAGGTDTQYF.